The 25 T cell receptor beta chains below all came from one sample that was sequenced in a study of cytomegalovirus exposure and HLA in healthy donors. Researchers ran the PCR with 60 Vbeta and 13 Jbeta primers. TCRdb's table, derived via immunoSEQ multiplex PCR, lists solely in-frame clones and lacks some. The table lists under 70,000 clones, around four fifths of them singletons, with approximately 5.4% in the top ten. The sequenced sample consisted of PBMCs. These receptors all come from a male donor in good health and CMV-seropositive.

V is TRBV30 and J is TRBJ1-1; possibly TRBD1 for D (5 bases). CDR3 length: 14 residues. V dropped 0 bases and J dropped 5 bases, with 13 bases sitting between them. Germline CDR1 reads GTSNPN; CDR2 reads SVGIG (reference sequence). The CDR3 nucleotides are TGTGCCTGGAGTGTAAGGGGAATTTGGACTGAAGCTTTCTTT. Translated: CAWSVRGIWTEAFF.

This chain uses TRBV4-2 with TRBJ2-3; 10 positions agree with TRBD2. The germline gives CDR1 LGHNA, CDR2 YNFKEQ. V lost 1 base, J lost 7 bases, and 8 bases stayed unmatched. This CDR3 is built from 16 residues. The CDR3 here is CASSQGGLAGVNTQYF. Written as DNA, the CDR3 is TGTGCCAGCAGCCAAGGAGGGCTAGCGGGGGTTAATACGCAGTATTTT.

The chain combines TRBV30 with TRBJ1-4; 7 bases are shared with TRBD1. V was clipped by 2 bases and J by 3 bases; unmatched bases: 3. Per germline, CDR1 GTSNPN and CDR2 SVGIG (reference sequence). CDR3 length: 14 residues. This CDR3 is CAWSPTGSNEKLFF. CDR3 nucleotide sequence: TGTGCCTGGAGTCCGACAGGGTCTAATGAAAAACTGTTTTTT.

V is TRBV7-6 and J is TRBJ1-1; D is possibly TRBD1 (6 bases). Germline CDR1 reads SGHVS; CDR2 reads FNYEAQ. Trimming took 5 bases from V and 6 from J, leaving 10 bases between them. This CDR3 contains 12 residues. The CDR3 nucleotides are TGTGCCAGCAGCGAACAGGGAGCTGAAGCTTTCTTT. As protein: CASSEQGAEAFF.

This sequence joins TRBV7-2 and TRBJ2-7, with 11 bases matching TRBD2. V gave up 7 bases and J gave up 6 bases; unmatched junction bases: 11. The CDR3 is made up of 15 amino acids. Germline CDR1 reads SGHTA; CDR2 reads FQGNSA. The CDR3 nucleotides are TGTGCCAGCACCCAGGGTAGCGGGGGGGCGGGCGAGCAGTACTTC. Translated: CASTQGSGGAGEQYF.

Here the CDR3 reads CASSLIETGDGYTF. The CDR3 DNA follows: TGTGCCAGCAGCCTAATAGAGACAGGGGACGGCTACACCTTC. The chain combines TRBV5-4 with TRBJ1-2; 8 bases fit TRBD1. The CDR3 loop spans 14 amino acids. The germline gives CDR1 SGHNT, CDR2 YYREEE (reference sequence). The J segment lost 8 bases and the V segment lost 4 bases, leaving 10 bases of the junction unmatched.

The rearrangement links TRBV6-1 to TRBJ1-2; D is possibly TRBD1 (6 bases). CDR3 length equals 16 residues. Germline V gives CDR1 MNHNS, CDR2 SASEGT. V lost 2 bases to trimming and J lost 5 bases, with 18 bases between them. This CDR3 is CASSEPRRGGGYGYTF. CDR3 nucleotides: TGTGCCAGCAGTGAACCTCGGCGGGGAGGGGGGTATGGCTACACCTTC.

The chain recombines TRBV10-3 with TRBJ2-2; 8 bases agree with TRBD1. V lost 2 bases and J lost 8; bases outside the gene matches: 4. CDR1 and CDR2 (germline): ENHRY, SYGVKD. CDR3 length equals 14 residues. CDR3: CAISETGGWGELFF. In DNA, the CDR3 is TGTGCCATCAGTGAGACAGGGGGGTGGGGGGAGCTGTTTTTT.

This clone was observed a handful of times. V usage is TRBV6-5 and J usage is TRBJ1-4, with D hard to call. This CDR3 contains 15 residues. The V end was cut by 0 bases, the J end by 5 bases, with 10 bases between. Germline CDR1 and CDR2: MNHEY and SVGAGI. Here the CDR3 DNA reads TGTGCCAGCAGTTACTCGGAGGAGACGAATGAAAAACTGTTTTTT. It specifies CASSYSEETNEKLFF.

The V gene is TRBV4-2, the J gene TRBJ1-1; D uncertain. Deletions cut 4 bases from V and 1 base from J, with 4 bases between. The germline V gene encodes CDR1 LGHNA and CDR2 YNFKEQ. CDR3 length: 12 amino acids. The CDR3 DNA is TGTGCCAGCAGCCCTCCGAACACTGAAGCTTTCTTT. Protein sequence: CASSPPNTEAFF.

CDR3 loop: CASSRYGEGSSWEQYF. The CDR3 coding sequence is TGCGCCAGCAGTCGCTACGGGGAGGGAAGTTCATGGGAGCAGTACTTC. The genes are TRBV23-1 and TRBJ2-7; 7 bases align to TRBD2. TRBV23-1 is designated an ORF whose function remains uncertain. CDR3 length: 16 amino acids. The V segment lost 4 bases and the J segment 7 bases; nucleotides outside the gene matches: 16.

This chain joins TRBV7-8 and TRBJ1-1; D gene ambiguous. Trimming left V 3 bases short and J 1 base short, with 6 bases between. The CDR3 is 13 residues long. Germline CDR1 SGHVS, CDR2 FQNEAQ. The CDR3 loop is CASSLAQNTEAFF. CDR3 bases: TGTGCCAGCAGCTTGGCCCAGAACACTGAAGCTTTCTTT.

This chain links TRBV25-1 with TRBJ1-6; 7 nucleotides align to TRBD1. Germline V CDR1 and CDR2: MGHDK, SYGVNS. Trimming at V came to 4 bases and at J to 7 bases, leaving 7 bases not matched to a gene. The CDR3 runs 15 residues. This CDR3 reads CASSAPTGKNSPLHF. In DNA, the CDR3 is TGTGCCAGCAGTGCCCCGACAGGGAAGAATTCACCCCTCCACTTT.

V gene TRBV30 combines with J gene TRBJ1-6, with 7 bases fitting TRBD1. V shed 0 bases and J 7 bases; nucleotides not matched to a gene: 3. The CDR3 runs 14 residues. Germline lookup yields CDR1 GTSNPN and CDR2 SVGIG (reference sequence). CDR3: CAWSVQQGNSPLHF. CDR3 nucleotide sequence: TGTGCCTGGAGTGTACAACAGGGGAATTCACCCCTCCACTTT.

The rearrangement uses TRBV5-1 and TRBJ1-4; 7 nucleotides line up with TRBD1. The CDR3 covers 15 residues. The germline CDR1 and CDR2 sequences are SGHRS and YFSETQ. With 4 bases clipped from V and 7 bases from J, the junction kept 10 bases outside the gene matches. CDR3: CASSPIQGSSEKLFF. CDR3 DNA sequence: TGCGCCAGCAGCCCTATACAGGGGTCAAGTGAAAAACTGTTTTTT.

The chain carries TRBV29-1 and TRBJ2-3, with unresolved D. This CDR3 is built from 12 residues. The germline CDR1 and CDR2 sequences are SQVTM and ANQGSEA. The germline V and J ends were trimmed by 0 bases and 2 bases, with 3 bases remaining between them. CDR3 region: CSVEDNTDTQYF. CDR3 DNA sequence: TGCAGCGTTGAAGATAACACAGATACGCAGTATTTT.

Concerning this clone: Other DNA sequences in the sample encode the same CDR3. The V and J genes are TRBV6-4 and TRBJ1-1, with TRBD1 as a possible D gene (5 bases). Trimming cost V 0 bases and J 1 base, with 6 bases left between them. The CDR3 consists of 14 residues. Germline V CDR1 and CDR2: MRHNA, SNTAGT. The CDR3 DNA reads TGTGCCAGCAGTGACTCGGACAAGAACACTGAAGCTTTCTTT. Amino acid sequence: CASSDSDKNTEAFF.

The chain recombines TRBV5-1 with TRBJ2-3, with D tentatively TRBD2 (5 bases). The V gene's germline CDR1 is SGHRS and CDR2 YFSETQ. The CDR3 loop spans 13 amino acids. Between the trimmed V and J ends, which lost 3 bases and 2 bases, there was a span of 7 bases. CDR3 sequence: CASSSGDTDTQYF. The CDR3 nucleotides are TGCGCCAGCAGCTCCGGGGACACAGATACGCAGTATTTT.

CDR3 coding DNA: TGTGCCAGCAGCTTGGTCGGTCTAGCGACGAACACCGGGGAGCTGTTTTTT. Protein sequence: CASSLVGLATNTGELFF. The chain joins TRBV5-6 to TRBJ2-2; D possibly corresponds to TRBD2 (6 bases). The V gene lost 0 bases and the J gene lost 0 bases, with 12 bases spanning the gap. The CDR3 totals 17 residues. The germline V gene has CDR1 SGHDT and CDR2 YYEEEE.

The J gene is TRBJ2-1, the V gene TRBV5-1; TRBD1 matches at 7 bases. Germline CDR1 and CDR2: SGHRS and YFSETQ. V lost 4 bases to trimming and J lost 3 bases; unmatched junction nucleotides: 4. The CDR3 is made up of 14 amino acids. The CDR3, as DNA: TGCGCCAGCAGCGAGAACAGGGGCTACAATGAGCAGTTCTTC. Translating gives CASSENRGYNEQFF.

This clone was seen a handful of times. The V gene is TRBV7-2, the J gene TRBJ1-6; D perhaps matches TRBD1 (5 bases). V lost 2 bases and J lost 10, with 12 bases in between. The CDR3 sequence is 14 residues long. Per the germline V gene, CDR1 is SGHTA and CDR2 is FQGNSA. This chain's CDR3 is CASSLIRGDSPLHF. The DNA of the CDR3 is TGTGCCAGCAGCTTAATACGGGGGGACTCACCCCTCCACTTT.

The chain joins TRBV4-3 to TRBJ2-7; tentatively, D is TRBD2 (7 bases). The CDR3 extends over 14 amino acids. The V end lost 3 bases, the J end lost 7 bases, and 16 bases lay between the germline ends. Germline V gene sequence: CDR1 LGHNA, CDR2 YSLEER. The CDR3 sequence: CASSQFTGGQEQYF. The CDR3 DNA reads TGCGCCAGCAGCCAGTTTACCGGGGGGCAGGAGCAGTACTTC.

The rearrangement joins TRBV28 to TRBJ2-2; TRBD1 matches 7 bases. The CDR3 totals 15 residues. The V gene end was trimmed by 5 bases and the J gene end by 4 bases; junction bases not matched to a gene: 7. Germline V gives CDR1 MDHEN, CDR2 SYDVKM. CDR3 protein: CASSPQGSATGELFF. CDR3 DNA sequence: TGTGCCAGCAGTCCACAGGGGTCAGCCACCGGGGAGCTGTTTTTT.

This chain uses TRBV27 with TRBJ1-4; D is ambiguous. Germline V CDR1 and CDR2: MNHEY, SMNVEV (reference sequence). The CDR3 spans 15 residues. Trimming pared 4 bases from V and 8 bases from J, leaving 17 bases between. The CDR3: CASSYDRGTGEKLFF. For the CDR3, the DNA is TGTGCCAGCAGTTACGACCGGGGAACCGGGGAAAAACTGTTTTTT.

J is TRBJ1-2 and V is TRBV27, with a weak D call TRBD1 (6 bases). With 5 bases removed from V and 6 bases from J, the gap between germline ends came to 22 bases. The CDR3 covers 16 residues. Germline lookup yields CDR1 MNHEY and CDR2 SMNVEV (reference sequence). This CDR3 is CASSHITGSGSHGYTF. The CDR3 DNA reads as TGTGCCAGCAGTCACATTACAGGGTCGGGGTCTCATGGCTACACCTTC.